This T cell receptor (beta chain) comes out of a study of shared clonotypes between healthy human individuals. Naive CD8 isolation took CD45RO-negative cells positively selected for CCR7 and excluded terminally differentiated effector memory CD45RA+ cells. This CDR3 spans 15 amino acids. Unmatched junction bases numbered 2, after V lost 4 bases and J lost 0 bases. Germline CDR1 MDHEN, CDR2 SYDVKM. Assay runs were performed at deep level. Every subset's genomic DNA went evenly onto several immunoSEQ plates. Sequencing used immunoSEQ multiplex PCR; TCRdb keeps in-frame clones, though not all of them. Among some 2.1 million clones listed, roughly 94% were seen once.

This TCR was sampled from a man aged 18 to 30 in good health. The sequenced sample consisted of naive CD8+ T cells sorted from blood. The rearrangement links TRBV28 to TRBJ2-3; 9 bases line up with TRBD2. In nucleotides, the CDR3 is TGTGCCAGCAGTTCCAGCGGGAGGAGCACAGATACGCAGTATTTT. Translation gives CASSSSGRSTDTQYF. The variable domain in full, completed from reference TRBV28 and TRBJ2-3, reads DVKVTQSSRYLVKRTGEKVFLECVQDMDHENMFWYRQDPGLGLRLIYFSYDVKMKEKGDIPEGYSVSREKKERFSLILESASTNQTSMYLCASSSSGRSTDTQYFGPGTRLTVL.